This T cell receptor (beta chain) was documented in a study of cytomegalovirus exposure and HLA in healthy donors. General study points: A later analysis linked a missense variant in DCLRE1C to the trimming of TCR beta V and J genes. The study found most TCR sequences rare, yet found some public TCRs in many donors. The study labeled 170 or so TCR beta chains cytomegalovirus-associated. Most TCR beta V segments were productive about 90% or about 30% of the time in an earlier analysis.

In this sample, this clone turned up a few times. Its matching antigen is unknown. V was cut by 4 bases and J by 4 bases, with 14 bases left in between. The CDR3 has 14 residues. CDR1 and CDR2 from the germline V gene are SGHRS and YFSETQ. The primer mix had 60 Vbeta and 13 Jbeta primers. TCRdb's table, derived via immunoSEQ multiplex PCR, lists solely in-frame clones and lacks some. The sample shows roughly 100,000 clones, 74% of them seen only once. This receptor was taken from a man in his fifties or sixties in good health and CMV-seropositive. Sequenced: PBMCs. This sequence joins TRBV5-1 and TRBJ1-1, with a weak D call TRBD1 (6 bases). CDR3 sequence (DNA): TGCGCCAGCAGCGAGCAGGGGTGGGGCACTGAAGCTTTCTTT. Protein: CASSEQGWGTEAFF.